These T cell receptor beta chains were read from a single sample in a study of blood T cell repertoires in COVID-19. Measured with immunoSEQ multiplex PCR; TCRdb has only the in-frame clones, and not every one. Of about 170,000 clones listed, more than 65% are singletons. Sequenced input: peripheral blood. These receptors came from a man between 65 and 85 years old with active or convalescent COVID-19. CDR3s include the opening cysteine and the closing phenylalanine or tryptophan. Fields, in order: J gene, V gene, CDR3 protein.

TRBJ1-2 | TRBV27 | CASSGQGSFGYTF
TRBJ2-7 | TRBV28 | CASSMQGVPYEQYF
TRBJ2-1 | TRBV5-1 | CASSLIGTGTIYNEQFF
TRBJ2-3 | TRBV7-2 | CASSLAAGGATQYF
TRBJ1-2 | TRBV9 | CASSVARGGGYTF
TRBJ1-2 | TRBV7-8 | CASSLAGVSYGYTF
TRBJ1-5 | TRBV19 | CASSAPREASNQPQHF
TRBJ1-3 | TRBV27 | CASSLQGFGNTIYF
TRBJ2-2 | TRBV7-2 | CASSLTSGGVNTGELFF
TRBJ2-2 | TRBV12-5 | CASALAGTGPTGELFF
TRBJ2-1 | TRBV29-1 | CSVQNNEQFF
TRBJ2-1 | TRBV20-1 | CSAATYNEQFF
TRBJ2-1 | TRBV28 | CASSSLTSGRYNEQFF
TRBJ1-3 | TRBV18 | CASSPLKSSGNTIYF
TRBJ2-5 | TRBV29-1 | CSVPEGGARETQYF
TRBJ1-2 | TRBV5-1 | CASSLPGPGNYGYTF
TRBJ2-3 | TRBV27 | CASSSVGGGTDTQYF
TRBJ1-4 | TRBV18 | CASSKGENEKLFF
TRBJ2-7 | TRBV28 | CASRGAGPSSYEQYF
TRBJ2-2 | TRBV27 | CASSLSIQGIGELFF
TRBJ2-7 | TRBV12-3/TRBV12-4 | CASSLVRLYEQYF
TRBJ2-1 | TRBV19 | CASRTSGSSYNEQFF
TRBJ1-1 | TRBV30 | CAWSVKGARAEAFF
TRBJ2-7 | TRBV28 | CASRADSLRHYYEQYF
TRBJ2-3 | TRBV11-3 | CASSPPPGDTQYF
TRBJ1-5 | TRBV19 | CASSPWDDRDQPQHF
TRBJ1-3 | TRBV11-2 | CASSWGLGGAGNTIYF
TRBJ2-2 | TRBV6-5 | CASSPTVFTGELFF
TRBJ2-7 | TRBV13 | CASSPRPSGYEQYF
TRBJ2-7 | TRBV9 | CASSDRGSPYEQYF
TRBJ2-7 | TRBV18 | CASSPWSRDSYEQYF
TRBJ1-2 | TRBV28 | CASSLGEYGYTF
TRBJ1-1 | TRBV10-1 | CASPGGTEAFF
TRBJ2-1 | TRBV18 | CASSRDRGTHNEQFF